This T cell receptor beta chain was recovered during a study of T cells in Graves' hyperthyroidism and ophthalmopathy. As concerns this clonotype: A junction end diverges from the germline sequence, so it may reflect a read error.

What was amplified from RNA transcripts were TCR beta CDR3 regions. First-round RT-PCR of the TCR CDR3 relied on the HTBI primer set. From the multiplex PCR reads, TCRdb called clonotypes with MiXCR, one entry per CDR3 protein. The repertoire holds under 400,000 distinct CDR3 sequences, roughly 17% seen once, with roughly a third in the top ten. The germline gives CDR1 SGHDT, CDR2 YYEEEE. This CDR3 comprises 14 residues. Stable Graves' hyperthyroidism meant no ophthalmopathy progression within 18 months. Material: blood. The receptor was isolated from a man aged 25-45 years with Graves' hyperthyroidism. The chain links TRBV5-6 to TRBJ2-3, with D hard to call. The CDR3 DNA reads TGTGTCAGCAGCTTGTCAGGACGGGCAGATACGCAGTATTTT. Translating gives CVSSLSGRADTQYF. Using reference TRBV5-6 and TRBJ2-3 for the parts outside the CDR3, the full variable domain is DAGVTQSPTHLIKTRGQQVTLRCSPKSGHDTVSWYQQALGQGPQFIFQYYEEEERQRGNFPDRFSGHQFPNYSSELNVNALLLGDSALYLCVSSLSGRADTQYFGPGTRLTVL.